The sequence of this T cell receptor (beta chain) was determined in a study of cytomegalovirus exposure and HLA in healthy donors. General study findings and limits: A later analysis reportedly found that, within productive TCRs, an Asian-associated ancestry cluster had fewer N-insertions than the mean observed across the approximately 660 donors. Later analysis associated a missense DCLRE1C variant with TCR beta V- and J-gene trimming.

Germline V gene data show CDR1 as SGHRS and CDR2 as YFSETQ. This CDR3 contains 14 residues. V shed 2 bases and J 5 bases; nucleotides not matched to a gene: 3. As to this clone: Its antigen is currently unknown.

The primer mix had 60 Vbeta and 13 Jbeta primers. Data came from immunoSEQ multiplex PCR; TCRdb stores just in-frame clones and leaves some out. The repertoire has 95,000 to 150,000 clones, over 80% of them found once; the top ten carry over 2%. The receptor comes from a man aged 30 to 39 in good health and CMV-seronegative. J is TRBJ2-5 and V is TRBV5-1, with 10 bases matching TRBD1. Sequenced sample: PBMCs. CDR3 nucleotides: TGCGCCAGCAGCTTCTCGGACAGGGGGGAGACCCAGTACTTC. The encoded protein is CASSFSDRGETQYF.